These 5 T cell receptor beta chains originate from one sample sequenced in a study of CD8+ T cells in alopecia areata. Extracted RNA was reverse transcribed into cDNA, the sequencing template. Data came from immunoSEQ multiplex PCR; TCRdb stores just in-frame clones and leaves some out. The data show about 190,000 clones, 50% to 70% seen once. Treatment given: oral pan-JAK inhibitor, 5-10 mg twice daily. Sequenced here: CD4+ T cells sorted from blood, sampled at approximately week 49, from a patient treated with tofacitinib. These receptors all stem from a human donor with alopecia areata.

This clone was detected a few times. The chain joins TRBV4-3 to TRBJ2-5; D is possibly TRBD2 (5 bases). This CDR3 spans 15 amino acids. Germline assignment: CDR1 LGHNA and CDR2 YSLEER. The V gene lost 0 bases and the J gene lost 2 bases, with 10 bases spanning the gap. The CDR3 loop reads CASSQDAGLQETQYF. The CDR3 nucleotides are TGCGCCAGCAGCCAAGATGCCGGACTTCAAGAGACCCAGTACTTC.

The table lists this clone with a few counts. The chain is built from TRBV28 and TRBJ2-1; TRBD1 matches at 8 bases. The CDR3 consists of 15 residues. Looked up from germline, CDR1 is MDHEN and CDR2 is SYDVKM. J gave up 2 bases and V 4 bases, and 4 bases lay outside the gene matches. The CDR3: CASSSGTGAYNEQFF. The CDR3 region has the DNA TGTGCCAGCAGTTCCGGGACAGGAGCCTACAATGAGCAGTTCTTC.

This clone was seen a single time. The chain has TRBV9 and TRBJ2-1; TRBD2 matches at 7 bases. The CDR3 length is 13 residues. CDR1 and CDR2 from the germline V gene are SGDLS and YYNGEE. V dropped 0 bases and J dropped 9; count of bases not matched to a gene: 3. The DNA for the CDR3 is TGTGCCAGCAGCGTAGTACTAGCGAGTGAGCAGTTCTTC. It translates to CASSVVLASEQFF.

This clone has a single count. This chain uses TRBV5-6 with TRBJ2-7, with 12 bases identical to TRBD1. Looked up from germline, CDR1 is SGHDT and CDR2 is YYEEEE. The trim removed 4 bases at V and 5 bases at J, leaving 7 bases unmatched. This CDR3 region has 15 residues. This CDR3 is CASSRGQGALNEQYF. The CDR3 region has the DNA TGTGCCAGCAGCAGGGGACAGGGGGCGCTTAACGAGCAGTACTTC.

V is TRBV7-8 and J is TRBJ2-5; D gene uncertain. The V gene lost 2 bases and the J gene lost 5 bases, with 6 bases spanning the gap. The CDR3 runs 12 residues. Germline CDR1 reads SGHVS; CDR2 reads FQNEAQ. CDR3 amino acids: CASSLNRETQYF. The CDR3 nucleotides are TGTGCCAGCAGCTTAAACCGTGAGACCCAGTACTTC.